The next 24 T cell receptor beta chains were all read from a single sample in a study of shared clonotypes between healthy human individuals. The protocol was immunoSEQ multiplex PCR, while the TCRdb copy is restricted to in-frame clones and leaves out a portion. The table has hundreds of thousands of clones, roughly 80% seen once. Material for sequencing was PBMCs. The receptors stem from a woman aged 40 to 49 in good health. Some clones in this sample may be carry-over from other donors' samples.

The chain employs TRBV5-8 and TRBJ2-1; D gene unclear. Germline V gene sequence: CDR1 SGHTS, CDR2 YDEGEE. The CDR3 length is 12 residues. Trimming pared 0 bases from V and 7 bases from J, leaving 5 bases between. The CDR3: CASSLVWNEQFF. The CDR3 DNA follows: TGTGCCAGCAGCTTGGTTTGGAATGAGCAGTTCTTC.

V gene TRBV19 combines with J gene TRBJ1-5; 8 bases agree with TRBD1. V shed 4 bases, J shed 5 bases, and the junction held 7 bases outside the gene matches. Germline V lookup: CDR1 LNHDA, CDR2 SQIVND (reference sequence). The CDR3 has 15 amino acids. The CDR3 DNA is TGTGCCAGTAGTACACGGACAGGGCGCGATCAGCCCCAGCATTTT. Its protein product is CASSTRTGRDQPQHF.

The chain has TRBV6-5 and TRBJ2-1, with no clear D. Germline V gene sequence: CDR1 MNHEY, CDR2 SVGAGI. With 5 bases removed from V and 1 base from J, the gap between germline ends came to 6 bases. The CDR3 extends over 13 amino acids. This CDR3 is CASSRKSYNEQFF. DNA of the CDR3: TGTGCCAGCAGTCGTAAGTCCTACAATGAGCAGTTCTTC.

The chain couples TRBV2 to TRBJ2-7; D might be TRBD1 or TRBD2, each matching 5 bases. With 3 bases removed from V and 0 bases from J, the gap between germline ends came to 12 bases. CDR1 SNHLY and CDR2 FYNNEI come from the germline V gene. The CDR3 has 15 amino acids. The CDR3 loop is CASSEGWGSSYEQYF. CDR3 sequence (DNA): TGTGCCAGCAGTGAGGGGTGGGGGTCCTCCTACGAGCAGTACTTC.

This clone turned up a few times. V usage is TRBV4-2 and J usage is TRBJ2-5; weak D call: TRBD1 (6 bases). Germline values: CDR1 LGHNA, CDR2 YNFKEQ. There are 16 residues in the CDR3. Trimming cost V 1 base and J 5 bases, with 17 bases left between them. CDR3 DNA sequence: TGTGCCAGCAGCCAAGCACGTAACAGGGATCGTGAGACCCAGTACTTC. Amino acids: CASSQARNRDRETQYF.

The CDR3, as DNA: TGTGCCAGCAGTTACGAGGGGGCCCGGGTTGAAAAACTGTTTTTT. It encodes CASSYEGARVEKLFF. The chain employs TRBV6-5 and TRBJ1-4, with 7 bases aligning to TRBD1. The length of the CDR3 is 15 residues. Trimming took 2 bases from V and 7 from J; bases not matched to a gene: 7. CDR1 is MNHEY, CDR2 SVGAGI, per germline.

This clone was counted at least ten times. The chain recombines TRBV5-1 with TRBJ2-1, with D perhaps matching TRBD1 (5 bases). Looked up from germline, CDR1 is SGHRS and CDR2 is YFSETQ. The CDR3 is made up of 16 amino acids. Trimming took 4 bases from V and 0 from J, leaving 14 bases between them. The CDR3 nucleotides are TGCGCCAGCAGCCGGCAGGGTGCTGCCTCCTACAATGAGCAGTTCTTC. Its protein is CASSRQGAASYNEQFF.

The sample holds a few counts of this clone. V usage is TRBV6-4 and J usage is TRBJ2-3, with D perhaps matching TRBD1 or TRBD2 (5 bases each). Germline loops: CDR1 MRHNA, CDR2 SNTAGT. Trimming took 0 bases from V and 6 from J, leaving 7 bases between them. This CDR3 has 13 residues. DNA for the CDR3: TGTGCCAGCAGTGACTCATGGGGGGATACGCAGTATTTT. This gives the protein CASSDSWGDTQYF.

This clone was counted between two and nine times. In nucleotides, the CDR3 is TGTGCCAGCAGCCCACGCCGGGACAGGGGGCATGAGCAGTTCTTC. This sequence encodes CASSPRRDRGHEQFF. The chain has TRBV7-2 and TRBJ2-1, with 12 bases fitting TRBD1. CDR3 length: 15 residues. Germline assignment: CDR1 SGHTA and CDR2 FQGNSA. J gave up 8 bases and V 5 bases, and 7 bases lay outside the gene matches.

This clone was observed once. In the same sample, other DNA sequences code for this CDR3. The V call is TRBV15, the J call TRBJ1-1; D unresolved. The CDR3 consists of 13 residues. CDR1 is LNHNV, CDR2 YYDKDF, per germline (reference sequence). V was trimmed by 0 bases and J by 1 base, leaving 3 bases between them. The CDR3 DNA reads as TGTGCCACCAGCAGAGATCGGAACACTGAAGCTTTCTTT. Protein product: CATSRDRNTEAFF.

The gene calls are TRBV6-6 and TRBJ1-2, with D unclear. The CDR3 consists of 13 residues. Germline lookup yields CDR1 MNHNY and CDR2 SVGAGI (reference sequence). Trimming removed 0 bases at V and 6 bases at J, with 8 bases between. The CDR3 nucleotides are TGTGCCAGCAGTTACTCGAGGAAACATGGCTACACCTTC. It yields the protein CASSYSRKHGYTF.

V gene TRBV4-1 combines with J gene TRBJ2-5; perhaps TRBD2 as D (5 bases). The better agreement between TRBJ2-7 and the DNA end casts doubt on the J call. The CDR3 sequence is 15 residues long. CDR1 and CDR2 from the germline V gene are MGHRA and YSYEKL. CDR3 coding DNA: TGCGCCAGCAGCCCCGGAGGTGGCATCTCCTACGAGCAGTACTTC. Translated, it gives CASSPGGGISYEQYF.

The chain combines TRBV18 with TRBJ2-1, with 7 bases fitting TRBD2. The germline gives CDR1 KGHSH, CDR2 LQKENI. The length of the CDR3 is 15 residues. The V segment lost 1 base and the J segment 6 bases; nucleotides outside the gene matches: 6. In DNA form, the CDR3 reads TGTGCCAGCTCACCACTGGCGGGAGCGTTCAATGAGCAGTTCTTC. Translated, it gives CASSPLAGAFNEQFF.

The chain couples TRBV9 to TRBJ2-2, with 7 bases that match TRBD2. This CDR3 region has 16 residues. Germline CDR1 SGDLS, CDR2 YYNGEE. V was pared by 5 bases and J by 6 bases, with 13 bases of the junction left unmatched. The DNA of the CDR3 is TGTGCCAGCAGTATCGGAGGGAGGGCCGGCGCCGGGGAGCTGTTTTTT. Translating it yields CASSIGGRAGAGELFF.

The genes are TRBV19 and TRBJ2-1; 13 nucleotides match TRBD2. Germline V gene lookup returns CDR1 LNHDA and CDR2 SQIVND (reference sequence). The CDR3 length is 15 residues. V shed 5 bases, J shed 7 bases, and the junction held 5 bases outside the gene matches. CDR3 in DNA: TGTGCCAGTAGTCCTGGGACTAGCGGGACGAATGAGCAGTTCTTC. It translates to CASSPGTSGTNEQFF. The variable domain in full, completed from reference TRBV19 and TRBJ2-1, reads DGGITQSPKYLFRKEGQNVTLSCEQNLNHDAMYWYRQDPGQGLRLIYYSQIVNDFQKGDIAEGYSVSREKKESFPLTVTSAQKNPTAFYLCASSPGTSGTNEQFFGPGTRLTVL.

The rearrangement joins TRBV18 to TRBJ1-1, with 8 positions matching TRBD1. CDR1 and CDR2 (germline): KGHSH, LQKENI. Trimming at V came to 8 bases and at J to 0 bases, leaving 17 bases not matched to a gene. The CDR3 sequence is 18 residues long. For the CDR3, the DNA is TGTGCCAGCGTGGCGGCCGACTGGACAGGGAGGGTGAACACTGAAGCTTTCTTT. It codes for CASVAADWTGRVNTEAFF.

CDR3 amino acids: CASSMDRVSYNEQFF. In nucleotides, the CDR3 is TGTGCCAGCAGTATGGACAGGGTTAGCTACAATGAGCAGTTCTTC. The chain recombines TRBV11-2 with TRBJ2-1; 8 bases map to TRBD1. V trimming: 6 bases; J trimming: 3 bases; junction bases outside the gene matches: 7. CDR1 is SGHAT, CDR2 FQNNGV, per germline. The CDR3 spans 15 residues.

The V and J genes are TRBV28 and TRBJ2-3, with a possible D match to TRBD1 (5 bases). This CDR3 spans 17 amino acids. CDR1 and CDR2 (germline): MDHEN, SYDVKM. V was shortened by 10 bases and J by 0 bases, with 23 bases between the two germline ends. The CDR3 DNA follows: TGTGCCACCCAGGTCAGGGTTTGGGTTACTAGCACAGATACGCAGTATTTT. It yields the protein CATQVRVWVTSTDTQYF.

The chain employs TRBV5-1 and TRBJ1-1, with a tentative D call TRBD1 (5 bases). CDR3 size: 14 residues. With 4 bases removed from V and 1 base from J, the gap between germline ends came to 11 bases. Germline-derived CDR1 and CDR2 are SGHRS and YFSETQ. This CDR3 is CASSAGPRNTEAFF. The CDR3, as DNA: TGCGCCAGCAGCGCGGGACCGAGGAACACTGAAGCTTTCTTT. The full variable domain, in which reference TRBV5-1 and TRBJ1-1 provide the parts outside the CDR3, is KAGVTQTPRYLIKTRGQQVTLSCSPISGHRSVSWYQQTPGQGLQFLFEYFSETQRNKGNFPGRFSGRQFSNSRSEMNVSTLELGDSALYLCASSAGPRNTEAFFGQGTRLTVV.

Regarding this clone: This probably arose from a read error, given a far larger clone one base away. The chain couples TRBV7-8 to TRBJ2-7; 12 positions match TRBD1. There are 14 residues in the CDR3. Germline V gives CDR1 SGHVS, CDR2 FQNEAQ. V dropped 5 bases and J dropped 9; count of bases not matched to a gene: 8. CDR3 coding DNA: TGTGCCAGCAGCCAGGGACAGGGGGCAGGCGGGCAGTACTTC. Translated: CASSQGQGAGGQYF.

The rearrangement joins TRBV4-2 to TRBJ1-4; weak D call: TRBD1 (6 bases). Trimming stripped 1 base from V and 7 bases from J, with 16 bases between. CDR3 size: 16 residues. Germline assignment: CDR1 LGHNA and CDR2 YNFKEQ. The CDR3 region is CASSQGFGGRGEKLFF. The CDR3 coding sequence is TGTGCCAGCAGCCAAGGCTTCGGGGGCCGGGGTGAAAAACTGTTTTTT.

For this clone: An end of the junction differs from the germline gene, which may be a read error. This chain joins TRBV30 and TRBJ1-5; no clear D. This CDR3 is built from 13 residues. Germline V gives CDR1 GTSNPN, CDR2 SVGIG (reference sequence). CDR3 in amino acids: CARSKGGNQPQHF. CDR3 coding DNA: TGTGCCCGGAGTAAAGGAGGGAATCAGCCCCAGCATTTT.

The chain uses TRBV2 and TRBJ2-3, with D uncertain. The V end was cut by 3 bases, the J end by 2 bases, with 9 bases between. CDR1 and CDR2 from the germline V gene are SNHLY and FYNNEI. The CDR3 runs 14 residues. In nucleotides, the CDR3 is TGTGCCAGCAGTGATACGTACGACACAGATACGCAGTATTTT. This sequence encodes CASSDTYDTDTQYF.

This clone was detected only once. The rearrangement uses TRBV6-5 and TRBJ2-6, with TRBD1 matching 7 bases. The V gene's germline CDR1 is MNHEY and CDR2 SVGAGI. The CDR3 spans 15 residues. Germline trimming cut 6 bases from V and 4 bases from J; bases unmatched to any gene: 6. The CDR3 DNA is TGTGCCAGCAGCCCTAACAGGGGAGGGGCCAACGTCCTGACTTTC. The encoded protein is CASSPNRGGANVLTF.